The source of this T cell receptor beta chain is a study of cytomegalovirus exposure and HLA in healthy donors. Method: immunoSEQ multiplex PCR; TCRdb's copy keeps in-frame clones and lacks some. This table has 50,000 or so clones, about 91% appearing once. The study drew the donors from its roughly 130-subject validation cohort, separate from the roughly 670-subject first cohort. Regarding this clone: Its antigen is as yet unknown.

Findings of the study overall: Confirmation was obtained in vitro that a few CMV-associated chains are specific for CMV antigens.

Trimming took 1 base from V and 4 from J; bases not matched to a gene: 8. The CDR3 sequence is 16 residues long. CDR1 is MNHNS and CDR2 is SASEGT in the germline V gene. The clonotype originates from a woman in her twenties or thirties in good health and CMV-seronegative. The sample comprised PBMCs. The chain couples TRBV6-1 to TRBJ2-7; 9 bases are a match to TRBD1. CDR3 nucleotides: TGTGCCAGCAGTGAAGGTCCGGGACAGGGTGTTTACGAGCAGTACTTC. Residues: CASSEGPGQGVYEQYF.